This TCR beta chain was sequenced for a study of blood T cell repertoires in COVID-19. Overall study context: The analysed material was cDNA or gDNA that came from T cells, B-cell-depleted T cells, or PBMCs.

Method: immunoSEQ multiplex PCR; TCRdb's copy keeps in-frame clones and lacks some. Altogether over 300,000 clones are present, 70% to 90% being singletons, with the ten largest covering approximately 5%. In Cohort 3, a recovered donor had either two negative PCRs, clearance, or symptom resolution. Germline CDR1 MNHEY, CDR2 SVGAGI. V gave up 6 bases and J gave up 8 bases, with 13 bases separating them. The CDR3 runs 12 residues. The sequenced material came from PBMCs or T cells enriched from blood (not recorded which). The clonotype comes from a woman between 25 and 40 years old who had recovered from COVID-19. The chain has TRBV6-5 and TRBJ1-1, with D perhaps TRBD1 (5 bases). The CDR3 DNA reads TGTGCCAGCAGCACCGGGGCGGGGGAAGCTTTCTTT. This sequence encodes CASSTGAGEAFF.